Each of the 24 T cell receptor beta chains below was sequenced from the same sample in a study of CD8 T cells in Susac syndrome. With random hexamers, about 0.5 to 1 ug RNA was reverse transcribed. In TCRdb, the immunoSEQ multiplex PCR reads were re-called with MiXCR into one record per CDR3 protein. The profile shows about 140,000 distinct CDR3 sequences, over 90% of them singletons. The sequenced sample was CD4+ T cells from PBMCs. Source of these receptors: a human donor with Susac syndrome.

This rearrangement joins TRBV2 to TRBJ1-2; 8 bases line up with TRBD1. V lost 5 bases to trimming and J lost 7 bases; unmatched junction nucleotides: 6. In germline, CDR1 is SNHLY, CDR2 FYNNEI. The CDR3 spans 13 residues. The CDR3 sequence: CASSRTGYRGYTF. DNA of the CDR3: TGTGCCAGCAGTCGGACAGGGTATCGTGGCTACACCTTC.

The V call is TRBV13, the J call TRBJ1-1; TRBD1 matches 8 bases. Germline V gives CDR1 PRHDT, CDR2 FYEKMQ (reference sequence). The CDR3 contains 13 residues. The V segment lost 6 bases and the J segment 5 bases; nucleotides outside the gene matches: 5. The CDR3 is CASRDRERTEAFF. CDR3 DNA sequence: TGTGCCAGCAGGGACAGGGAGCGAACTGAAGCTTTCTTT.

The J gene is TRBJ2-1, the V gene TRBV6-5; 9 bases are a match to TRBD2. The germline V gene encodes CDR1 MNHEY and CDR2 SVGAGI. This CDR3 spans 15 amino acids. V lost 0 bases, J lost 4 bases, and 1 base stayed unmatched. CDR3 in DNA: TGTGCCAGCAGTTACTCGCGGGGGGGATACAATGAGCAGTTCTTC. Its protein is CASSYSRGGYNEQFF.

The V and J genes are TRBV4-1 and TRBJ2-1; D unresolved. The CDR3 extends over 18 amino acids. Trimming pared 0 bases from V and 7 bases from J, leaving 22 bases between. Germline V gene data show CDR1 as MGHRA and CDR2 as YSYEKL. CDR3 DNA: TGCGCCAGCAGCCAAGAAAGTCTCAGACCGGGTTCTTGGAATGAGCAGTTCTTC. Its translation is CASSQESLRPGSWNEQFF.

The chain uses TRBV20-1 and TRBJ2-5; unclear D gene. The CDR3 consists of 16 residues. V lost 0 bases, J lost 5 bases, and 19 bases lay in between. Per germline, CDR1 DFQATT and CDR2 SNEGSKA (reference sequence). In DNA form, the CDR3 reads TGCAGTGCTAGAGATCAAACGCCCCACGGTGCGGAGACCCAGTACTTC. It codes for CSARDQTPHGAETQYF.

This clonotype appeared a single time. In DNA form, the CDR3 reads TGTGCTAGTGGTTTGGGACAGGATAATTCACCCCTCCACTTT. Its translation is CASGLGQDNSPLHF. This chain joins TRBV12-5 and TRBJ1-6; tentatively, D is TRBD1 (6 bases). Germline-derived CDR1 and CDR2 are LGHNT and FRNRAP. CDR3 length equals 14 residues. The V gene lost 1 base and the J gene lost 5 bases, with 6 bases spanning the gap.

The chain carries TRBV3-1 and TRBJ1-5; a weak D match, TRBD1 (5 bases). Germline V lookup: CDR1 LGHDT, CDR2 YNNKEL (reference sequence). The V end was cut by 10 bases, the J end by 2 bases, with 15 bases between. The CDR3 is 14 residues long. CDR3: CATTSGPGNQPQHF. DNA of the CDR3: TGTGCCACCACGTCAGGGCCGGGCAATCAGCCCCAGCATTTT.

This chain connects TRBV5-4 to TRBJ2-3; D possibly matches TRBD1 or TRBD2 (6 bases each). The CDR3 is 12 amino acids. Germline-derived CDR1 and CDR2 are SGHNT and YYREEE (reference sequence). V dropped 3 bases and J dropped 12 bases, with 14 bases sitting between them. The CDR3 nucleotides are TGTGCCAGCAGCTGGACGGGGGCCCCACAGTATTTT. Protein sequence: CASSWTGAPQYF.

This chain links TRBV24-1 with TRBJ2-3, with D uncertain. V was cut by 3 bases and J by 5 bases, with 5 bases left in between. This CDR3 spans 12 amino acids. Germline lookup yields CDR1 KGHDR and CDR2 SFDVKD. Here the CDR3 reads CATSDEVDTQYF. DNA for the CDR3: TGTGCCACCAGTGATGAGGTAGATACGCAGTATTTT.

This chain's CDR3 is CASSYPEDPSDSNTGELFF. In DNA, the CDR3 is TGTGCCAGCAGTTACCCGGAGGACCCAAGCGACTCGAACACCGGGGAGCTGTTTTTT. The gene calls are TRBV6-5 and TRBJ2-2, with D perhaps matching TRBD2 (5 bases). Germline V CDR1 and CDR2: MNHEY, SVGAGI. Trimming took off 2 bases at V and 0 bases at J, with 19 bases between the two ends. This CDR3 has 19 amino acids.

The V call is TRBV28, the J call TRBJ1-6, with D perhaps TRBD1 (6 bases). This CDR3 region has 14 residues. V was shortened by 4 bases and J by 6 bases, with 10 bases between the two germline ends. CDR1 and CDR2 (germline): MDHEN, SYDVKM. Written as DNA, the CDR3 is TGTGCCAGCAGTTCCACAGGGCGTAATTCACCCCTCCACTTT. This codes for CASSSTGRNSPLHF.

The chain is built from TRBV9 and TRBJ2-5, with 7 positions matching TRBD2. From germline, CDR1 is SGDLS and CDR2 YYNGEE. J lost 5 bases, V lost 0 bases, and 7 bases had no gene match. The CDR3 contains 15 residues. The CDR3 is CASSVVAEGGETQYF. The CDR3 bases are TGTGCCAGCAGCGTAGTAGCGGAGGGAGGGGAGACCCAGTACTTC.

This clonotype has just a few counts. The V gene is TRBV20-1, the J gene TRBJ1-1; D gene unclear. With 3 bases removed from V and 1 base from J, the gap between germline ends came to 9 bases. CDR1 is DFQATT and CDR2 is SNEGSKA in the germline V gene (reference sequence). The CDR3 is 13 residues long. CDR3 sequence (DNA): TGCAGTGCTAGGCGGGATCCGAACACTGAAGCTTTCTTT. It encodes CSARRDPNTEAFF.

The chain carries TRBV6-5 and TRBJ2-7; 7 bases are shared with TRBD1. Germline loops: CDR1 MNHEY, CDR2 SVGAGI. The ends lost 8 bases at V and 2 bases at J; junction bases unmatched: 0. The CDR3 is 11 residues long. In DNA, the CDR3 is TGTGCCAGCGGGACAGCCTACGAGCAGTACTTC. Amino acid sequence: CASGTAYEQYF.

This chain connects TRBV28 to TRBJ2-3; D may be TRBD1 (6 bases). The germline V gene has CDR1 MDHEN and CDR2 SYDVKM. This CDR3 is 15 amino acids long. The V and J ends lost 3 bases and 0 bases respectively, with 10 bases between them. In nucleotides, the CDR3 is TGTGCCAGCAGTTTTTACAGGGCTAGCACAGATACGCAGTATTTT. The encoded protein is CASSFYRASTDTQYF.

The V gene is TRBV20-1, the J gene TRBJ1-5; D not certain. Germline loops: CDR1 DFQATT, CDR2 SNEGSKA (reference sequence). Deletions cut 3 bases from V and 0 bases from J, with 12 bases between. The CDR3 loop spans 15 amino acids. CDR3 bases: TGCAGTGCTAGTACTGGGGATTATAGCAATCAGCCCCAGCATTTT. It encodes CSASTGDYSNQPQHF.

The chain employs TRBV2 and TRBJ1-2, with 10 bases that match TRBD1. The V gene's germline CDR1 is SNHLY and CDR2 FYNNEI. There are 15 residues in the CDR3. V lost 2 bases and J lost 5; bases outside the gene matches: 5. CDR3 in amino acids: CASSESGTGVYGYTF. The CDR3 nucleotides read TGTGCCAGCAGTGAAAGTGGGACAGGGGTGTATGGCTACACCTTC.

This chain connects TRBV27 to TRBJ2-7, with TRBD1 identical over 8 bases. V trimming: 3 bases; J trimming: 3 bases; junction bases outside the gene matches: 4. This CDR3 has 14 residues. Germline assignment: CDR1 MNHEY and CDR2 SMNVEV (reference sequence). The DNA of the CDR3 is TGTGCCAGCAGTTTCGGGACAGGAGGCTACGAGCAGTACTTC. Its translation is CASSFGTGGYEQYF.

Note on this clonotype: No conserved phenylalanine or tryptophan ends this CDR3, so it is likely a read error. The chain carries TRBV10-3 and TRBJ1-5; D uncertain. Germline CDR1 reads ENHRY; CDR2 reads SYGVKD. V lost 2 bases and J 11 bases, leaving 10 bases between the germline ends. This CDR3 spans 12 amino acids. The CDR3 DNA reads as TGTGCCATCAGTGAGGCTCGATCGACCCAGCATTAT. Amino acids: CAISEARSTQHY.

The chain has TRBV7-9 and TRBJ2-5, with no clear D. Germline lookup yields CDR1 SEHNR and CDR2 FQNEAQ (reference sequence). The CDR3 is 10 residues long. The V and J ends lost 8 bases and 7 bases respectively, with 8 bases between them. CDR3 DNA: TGTGCCAGCGGGTCAATGACCCAGTACTTC. Its translation: CASGSMTQYF.

The gene calls are TRBV20-1 and TRBJ2-7; D uncertain. V was pared by 1 base and J by 0 bases, with 7 bases between. CDR1 is DFQATT and CDR2 is SNEGSKA in the germline V gene (reference sequence). This CDR3 is 13 amino acids long. The CDR3 DNA reads TGCAGTGCTAGAGGCAGCAACTCCTACGAGCAGTACTTC. Translating it yields CSARGSNSYEQYF.

The chain links TRBV20-1 to TRBJ1-5, with 9 positions matching TRBD1. CDR3 length: 13 amino acids. Trimming took 3 bases from V and 10 from J; bases not matched to a gene: 7. The germline V gene encodes CDR1 DFQATT and CDR2 SNEGSKA (reference sequence). CDR3: CSARRTGDGPQHF. The CDR3 DNA is TGCAGTGCTAGGAGGACAGGGGATGGACCCCAGCATTTT.

The V and J genes are TRBV29-1 and TRBJ1-1; D possibly corresponds to TRBD1 (5 bases). The CDR3 covers 13 residues. Germline V gene data show CDR1 as SQVTM and CDR2 as ANQGSEA. With 3 bases removed from V and 5 bases from J, the gap between germline ends came to 13 bases. The CDR3 DNA reads TGCAGCGTTGATGGGGGTGGTGGAACTGAAGCTTTCTTT. It yields the protein CSVDGGGGTEAFF.

The V and J genes are TRBV30 and TRBJ1-1; a possible D gene is TRBD1 (6 bases). The CDR3 runs 11 residues. The V end lost 2 bases, the J end lost 6 bases, and 7 bases lay between the germline ends. In germline, CDR1 is GTSNPN, CDR2 SVGIG (reference sequence). CDR3 protein: CAWSRTAEAFF. As DNA, the CDR3 is TGTGCCTGGAGTCGGACAGCTGAAGCTTTCTTT. The entire variable domain, with the rest obtained from reference TRBV30 and TRBJ1-1, is as follows: SQTIHQWPATLVQPVGSPLSLECTVEGTSNPNLYWYRQAAGRGLQLLFYSVGIGQISSEVPQNLSASRPQDRQFILSSKKLLLSDSGFYLCAWSRTAEAFFGQGTRLTVV.